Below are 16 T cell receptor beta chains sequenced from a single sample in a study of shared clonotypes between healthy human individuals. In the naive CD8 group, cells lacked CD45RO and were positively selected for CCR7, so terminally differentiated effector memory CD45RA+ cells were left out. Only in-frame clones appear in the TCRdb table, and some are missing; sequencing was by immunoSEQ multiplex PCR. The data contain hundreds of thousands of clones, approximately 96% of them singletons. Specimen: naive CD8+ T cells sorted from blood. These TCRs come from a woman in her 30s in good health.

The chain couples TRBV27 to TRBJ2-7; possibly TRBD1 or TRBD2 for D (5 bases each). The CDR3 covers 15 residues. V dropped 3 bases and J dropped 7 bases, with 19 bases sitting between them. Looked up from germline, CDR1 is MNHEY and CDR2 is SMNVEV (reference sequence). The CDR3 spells CASSLGVGPGREQYF. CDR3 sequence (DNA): TGTGCCAGCAGTTTGGGAGTAGGGCCAGGGCGGGAGCAGTACTTC.

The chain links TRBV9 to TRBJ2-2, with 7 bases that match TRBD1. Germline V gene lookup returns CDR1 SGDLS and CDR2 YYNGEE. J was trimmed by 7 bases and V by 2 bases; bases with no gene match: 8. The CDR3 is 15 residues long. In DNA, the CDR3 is TGTGCCAGCAGCGTTTACGAAGGGGGCGGCGGGGAGCTGTTTTTT. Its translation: CASSVYEGGGGELFF. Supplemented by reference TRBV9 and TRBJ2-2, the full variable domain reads DSGVTQTPKHLITATGQRVTLRCSPRSGDLSVYWYQQSLDQGLQFLIQYYNGEERAKGNILERFSAQQFPDLHSELNLSSLELGDSALYFCASSVYEGGGGELFFGEGSRLTVL.

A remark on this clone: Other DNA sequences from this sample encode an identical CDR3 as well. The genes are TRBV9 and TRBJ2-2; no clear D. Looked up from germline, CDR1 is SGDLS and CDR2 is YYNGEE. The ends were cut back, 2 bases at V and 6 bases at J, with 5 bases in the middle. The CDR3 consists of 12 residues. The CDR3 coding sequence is TGTGCCAGCAGCGTGGGGTCCGGGGAGCTGTTTTTT. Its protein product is CASSVGSGELFF.

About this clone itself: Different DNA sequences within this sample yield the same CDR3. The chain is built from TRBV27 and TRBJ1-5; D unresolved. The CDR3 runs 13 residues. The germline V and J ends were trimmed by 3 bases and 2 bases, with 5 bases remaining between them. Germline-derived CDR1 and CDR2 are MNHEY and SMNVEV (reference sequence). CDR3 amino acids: CASSFSGNQPQHF. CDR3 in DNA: TGTGCCAGCAGTTTTTCGGGCAATCAGCCCCAGCATTTT.

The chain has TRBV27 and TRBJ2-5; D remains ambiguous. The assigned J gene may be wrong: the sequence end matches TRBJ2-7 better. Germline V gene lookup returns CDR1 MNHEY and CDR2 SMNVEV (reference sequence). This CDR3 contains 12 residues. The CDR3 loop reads CASSLSGYEQYF. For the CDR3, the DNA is TGTGCCAGCAGTTTATCCGGGTACGAGCAGTACTTC.

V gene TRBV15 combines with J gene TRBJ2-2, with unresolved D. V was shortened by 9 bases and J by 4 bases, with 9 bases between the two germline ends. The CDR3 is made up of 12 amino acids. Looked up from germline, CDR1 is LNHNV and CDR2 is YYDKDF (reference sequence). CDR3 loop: CATRQATGELFF. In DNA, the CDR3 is TGTGCCACTCGGCAGGCCACCGGGGAGCTGTTTTTT.

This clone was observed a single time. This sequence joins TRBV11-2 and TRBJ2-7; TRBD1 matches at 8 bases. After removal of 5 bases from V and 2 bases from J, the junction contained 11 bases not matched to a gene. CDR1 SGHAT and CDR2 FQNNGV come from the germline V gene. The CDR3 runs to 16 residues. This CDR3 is CASSPGGLGIPYEQYF. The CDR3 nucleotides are TGTGCCAGCAGCCCAGGGGGCCTCGGGATCCCCTACGAGCAGTACTTC.

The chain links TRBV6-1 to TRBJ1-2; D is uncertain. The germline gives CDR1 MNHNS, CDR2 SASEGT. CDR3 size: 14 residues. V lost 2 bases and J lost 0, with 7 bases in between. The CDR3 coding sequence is TGTGCCAGCAGTGAAATTAAAGCTAACTATGGCTACACCTTC. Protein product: CASSEIKANYGYTF.

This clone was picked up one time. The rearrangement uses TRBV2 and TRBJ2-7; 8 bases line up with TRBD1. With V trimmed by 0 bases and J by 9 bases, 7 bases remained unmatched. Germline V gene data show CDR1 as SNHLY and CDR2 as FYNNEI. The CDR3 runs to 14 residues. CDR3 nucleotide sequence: TGTGCCAGCAGTGAAGCGACAGGGGAAAGAGTGCAGTACTTC. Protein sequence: CASSEATGERVQYF.

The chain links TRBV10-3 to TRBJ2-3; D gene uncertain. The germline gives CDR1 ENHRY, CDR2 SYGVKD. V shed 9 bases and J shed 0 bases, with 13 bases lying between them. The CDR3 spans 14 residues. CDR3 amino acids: CAIRTAVSTDTQYF. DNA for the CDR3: TGTGCCATACGGACGGCCGTTAGCACAGATACGCAGTATTTT.

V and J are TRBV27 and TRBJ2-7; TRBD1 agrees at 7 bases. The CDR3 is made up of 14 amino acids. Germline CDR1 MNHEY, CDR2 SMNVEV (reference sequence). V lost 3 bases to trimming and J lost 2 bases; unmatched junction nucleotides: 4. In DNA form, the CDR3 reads TGTGCCAGCAGTTTTTCGGGACAGACCTACGAGCAGTACTTC. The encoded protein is CASSFSGQTYEQYF.

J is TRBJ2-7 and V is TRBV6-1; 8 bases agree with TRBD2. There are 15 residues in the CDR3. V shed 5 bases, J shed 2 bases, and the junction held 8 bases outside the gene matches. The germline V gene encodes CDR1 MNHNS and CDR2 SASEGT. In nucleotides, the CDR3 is TGTGCCAGCAGTATGAGTAGCGGGATCACCTACGAGCAGTACTTC. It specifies CASSMSSGITYEQYF.

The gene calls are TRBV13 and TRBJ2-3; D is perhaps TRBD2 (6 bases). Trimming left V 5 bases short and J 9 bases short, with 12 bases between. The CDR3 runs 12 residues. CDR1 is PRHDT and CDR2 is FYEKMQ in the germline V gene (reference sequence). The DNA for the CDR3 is TGTGCCAGCAGCCCGGAGCGGGTGACGCAGTATTTT. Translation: CASSPERVTQYF.

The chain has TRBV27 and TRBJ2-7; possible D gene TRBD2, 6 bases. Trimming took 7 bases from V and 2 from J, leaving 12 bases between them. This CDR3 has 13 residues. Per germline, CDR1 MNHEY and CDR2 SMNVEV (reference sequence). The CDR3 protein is CASTSPGAYEQYF. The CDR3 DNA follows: TGTGCCAGCACGAGCCCGGGGGCCTACGAGCAGTACTTC.

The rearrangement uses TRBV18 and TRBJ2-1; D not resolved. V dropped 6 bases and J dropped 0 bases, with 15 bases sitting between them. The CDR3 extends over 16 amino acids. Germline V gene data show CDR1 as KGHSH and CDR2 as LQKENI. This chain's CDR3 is CASSPSDPSSYNEQFF. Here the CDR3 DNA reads TGTGCCAGCTCTCCGAGCGACCCAAGCTCCTACAATGAGCAGTTCTTC.

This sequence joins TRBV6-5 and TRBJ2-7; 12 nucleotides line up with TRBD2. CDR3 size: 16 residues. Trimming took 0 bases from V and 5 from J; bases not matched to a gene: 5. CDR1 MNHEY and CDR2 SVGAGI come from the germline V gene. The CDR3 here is CASSYSPLAGGNEQYF. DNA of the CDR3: TGTGCCAGCAGTTACTCGCCACTAGCGGGAGGCAACGAGCAGTACTTC.